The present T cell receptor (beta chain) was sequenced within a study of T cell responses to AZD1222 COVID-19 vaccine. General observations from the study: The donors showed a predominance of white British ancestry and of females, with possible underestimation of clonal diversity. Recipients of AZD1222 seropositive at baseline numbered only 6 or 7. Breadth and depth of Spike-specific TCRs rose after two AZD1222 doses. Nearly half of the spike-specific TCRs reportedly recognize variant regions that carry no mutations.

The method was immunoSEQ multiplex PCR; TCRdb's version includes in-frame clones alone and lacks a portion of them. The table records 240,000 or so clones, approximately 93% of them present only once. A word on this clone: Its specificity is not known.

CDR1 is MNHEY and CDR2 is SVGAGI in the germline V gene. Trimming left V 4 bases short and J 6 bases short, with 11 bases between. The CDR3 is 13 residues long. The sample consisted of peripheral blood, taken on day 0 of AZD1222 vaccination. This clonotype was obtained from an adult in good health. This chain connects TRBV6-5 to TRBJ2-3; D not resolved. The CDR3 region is CASSSGMVDTQYF. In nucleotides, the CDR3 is TGTGCCAGCAGTTCTGGGATGGTGGATACGCAGTATTTT.